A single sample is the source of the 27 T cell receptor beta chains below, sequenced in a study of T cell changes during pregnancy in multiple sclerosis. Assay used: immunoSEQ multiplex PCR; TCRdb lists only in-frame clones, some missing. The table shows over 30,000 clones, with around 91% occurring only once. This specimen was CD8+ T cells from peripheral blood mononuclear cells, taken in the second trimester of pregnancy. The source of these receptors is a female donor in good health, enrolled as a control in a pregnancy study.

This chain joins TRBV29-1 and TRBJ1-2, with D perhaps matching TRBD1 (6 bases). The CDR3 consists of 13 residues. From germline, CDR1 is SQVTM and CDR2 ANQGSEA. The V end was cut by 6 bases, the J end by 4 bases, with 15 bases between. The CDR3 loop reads CSVENRDPYGYTF. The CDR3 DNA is TGCAGCGTCGAAAACAGGGACCCCTATGGCTACACCTTC.

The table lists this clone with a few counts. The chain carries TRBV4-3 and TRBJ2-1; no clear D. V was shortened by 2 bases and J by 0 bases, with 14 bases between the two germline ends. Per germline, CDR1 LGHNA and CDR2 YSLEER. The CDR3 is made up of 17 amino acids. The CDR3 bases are TGCGCCAGCAGCCAAACGAGCGTCCAGAGCTCCTACAATGAGCAGTTCTTC. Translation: CASSQTSVQSSYNEQFF.

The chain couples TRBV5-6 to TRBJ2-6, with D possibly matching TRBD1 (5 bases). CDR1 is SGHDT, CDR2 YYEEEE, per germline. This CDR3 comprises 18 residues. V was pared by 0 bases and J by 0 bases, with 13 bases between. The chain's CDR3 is CASSLEGRVSSGANVLTF. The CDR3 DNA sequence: TGTGCCAGCAGCTTGGAGGGCAGGGTAAGCTCTGGGGCCAACGTCCTGACTTTC.

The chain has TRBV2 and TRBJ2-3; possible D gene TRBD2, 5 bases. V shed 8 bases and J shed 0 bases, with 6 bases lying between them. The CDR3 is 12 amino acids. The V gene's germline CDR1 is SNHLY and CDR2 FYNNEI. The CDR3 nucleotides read TGTGCCAGCCGGGATAGCACAGATACGCAGTATTTT. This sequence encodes CASRDSTDTQYF.

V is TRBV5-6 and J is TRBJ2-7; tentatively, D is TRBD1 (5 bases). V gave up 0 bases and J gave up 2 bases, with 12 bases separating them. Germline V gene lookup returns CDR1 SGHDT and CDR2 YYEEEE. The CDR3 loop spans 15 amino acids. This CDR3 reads CASSLGQGEAYEQYF. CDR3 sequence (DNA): TGTGCCAGCAGCTTGGGGCAGGGTGAGGCCTACGAGCAGTACTTC. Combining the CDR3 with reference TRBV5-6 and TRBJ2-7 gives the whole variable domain DAGVTQSPTHLIKTRGQQVTLRCSPKSGHDTVSWYQQALGQGPQFIFQYYEEEERQRGNFPDRFSGHQFPNYSSELNVNALLLGDSALYLCASSLGQGEAYEQYFGPGTRLTVT.

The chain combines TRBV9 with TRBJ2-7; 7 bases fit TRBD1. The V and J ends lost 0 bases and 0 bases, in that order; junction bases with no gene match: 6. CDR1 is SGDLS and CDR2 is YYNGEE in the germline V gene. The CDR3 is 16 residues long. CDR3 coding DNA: TGTGCCAGCAGCGTAGGAGTAGGGGACAGCTCCTACGAGCAGTACTTC. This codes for CASSVGVGDSSYEQYF.

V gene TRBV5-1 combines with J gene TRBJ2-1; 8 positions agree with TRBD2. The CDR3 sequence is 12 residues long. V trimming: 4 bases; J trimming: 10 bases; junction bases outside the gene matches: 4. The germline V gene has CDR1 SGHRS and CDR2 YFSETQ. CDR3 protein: CASSPGGSEQFF. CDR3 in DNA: TGCGCCAGCAGCCCGGGGGGGTCCGAGCAGTTCTTC. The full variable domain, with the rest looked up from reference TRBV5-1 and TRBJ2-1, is KAGVTQTPRYLIKTRGQQVTLSCSPISGHRSVSWYQQTPGQGLQFLFEYFSETQRNKGNFPGRFSGRQFSNSRSEMNVSTLELGDSALYLCASSPGGSEQFFGPGTRLTVL.

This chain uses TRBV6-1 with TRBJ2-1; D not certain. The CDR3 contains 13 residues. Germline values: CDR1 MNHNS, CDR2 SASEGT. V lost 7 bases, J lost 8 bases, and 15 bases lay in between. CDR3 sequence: CASISPPADEQFF. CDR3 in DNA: TGTGCCAGCATTTCCCCTCCGGCGGATGAGCAGTTCTTC.

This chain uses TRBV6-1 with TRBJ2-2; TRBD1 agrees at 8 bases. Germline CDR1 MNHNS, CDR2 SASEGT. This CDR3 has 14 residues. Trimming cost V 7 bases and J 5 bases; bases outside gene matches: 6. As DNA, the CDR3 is TGTGCCAGCACTAGGACAGGGTATACCGGGGAGCTGTTTTTT. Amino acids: CASTRTGYTGELFF.

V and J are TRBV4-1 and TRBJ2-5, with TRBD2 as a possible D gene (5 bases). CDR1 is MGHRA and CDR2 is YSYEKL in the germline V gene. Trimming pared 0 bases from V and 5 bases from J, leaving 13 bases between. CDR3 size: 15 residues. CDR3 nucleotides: TGCGCCAGCAGCCAAGATTCAGGCCGGAGGGAGACCCAGTACTTC. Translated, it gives CASSQDSGRRETQYF.

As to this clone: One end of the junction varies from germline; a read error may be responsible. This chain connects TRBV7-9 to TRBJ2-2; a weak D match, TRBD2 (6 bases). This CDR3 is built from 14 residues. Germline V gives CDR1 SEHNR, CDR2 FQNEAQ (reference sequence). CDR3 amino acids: CASSLLGDTGGLFF. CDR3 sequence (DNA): TGTGCCAGCAGCTTATTGGGCGACACCGGGGGGCTGTTTTTT.

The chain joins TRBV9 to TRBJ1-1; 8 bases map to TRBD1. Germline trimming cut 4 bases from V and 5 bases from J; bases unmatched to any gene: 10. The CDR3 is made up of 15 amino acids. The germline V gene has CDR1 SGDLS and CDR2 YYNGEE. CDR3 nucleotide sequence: TGTGCCAGCAGCACCGGACAGGGAGTAGGGACTGAAGCTTTCTTT. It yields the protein CASSTGQGVGTEAFF. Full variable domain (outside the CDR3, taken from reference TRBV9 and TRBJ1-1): DSGVTQTPKHLITATGQRVTLRCSPRSGDLSVYWYQQSLDQGLQFLIQYYNGEERAKGNILERFSAQQFPDLHSELNLSSLELGDSALYFCASSTGQGVGTEAFFGQGTRLTVV.

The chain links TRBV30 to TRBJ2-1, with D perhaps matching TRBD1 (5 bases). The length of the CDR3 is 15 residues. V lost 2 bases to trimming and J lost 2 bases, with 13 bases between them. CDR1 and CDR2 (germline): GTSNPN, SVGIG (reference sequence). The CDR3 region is CAWSIRVTTYNEQFF. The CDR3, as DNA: TGTGCCTGGAGTATCAGGGTCACAACCTACAATGAGCAGTTCTTC.

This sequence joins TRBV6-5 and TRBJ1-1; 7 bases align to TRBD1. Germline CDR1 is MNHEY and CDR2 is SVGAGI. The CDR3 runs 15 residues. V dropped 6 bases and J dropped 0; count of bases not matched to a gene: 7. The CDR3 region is CASSLSGQLNTEAFF. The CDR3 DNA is TGTGCCAGCAGCCTTTCGGGACAGCTGAACACTGAAGCTTTCTTT.

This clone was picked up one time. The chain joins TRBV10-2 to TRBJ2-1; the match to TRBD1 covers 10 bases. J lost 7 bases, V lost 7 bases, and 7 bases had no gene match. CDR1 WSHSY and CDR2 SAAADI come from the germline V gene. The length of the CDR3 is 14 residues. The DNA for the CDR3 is TGCGCCAGCAACGACAGGGGGCCTTTTAATGAGCAGTTCTTC. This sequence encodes CASNDRGPFNEQFF.

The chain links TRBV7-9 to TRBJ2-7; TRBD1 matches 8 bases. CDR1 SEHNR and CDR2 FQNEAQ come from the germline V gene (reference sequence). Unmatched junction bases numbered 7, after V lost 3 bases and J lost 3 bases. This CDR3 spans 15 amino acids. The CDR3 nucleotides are TGTGCCAGCAGCTTGCCGGACAGGGCGGTCTACGAGCAGTACTTC. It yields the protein CASSLPDRAVYEQYF.

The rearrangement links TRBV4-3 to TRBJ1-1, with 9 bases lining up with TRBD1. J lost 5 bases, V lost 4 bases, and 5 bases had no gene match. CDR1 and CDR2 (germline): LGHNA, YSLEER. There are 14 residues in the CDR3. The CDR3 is CASSRLTGGTEAFF. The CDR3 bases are TGCGCCAGCAGCCGATTGACAGGGGGTACTGAAGCTTTCTTT.

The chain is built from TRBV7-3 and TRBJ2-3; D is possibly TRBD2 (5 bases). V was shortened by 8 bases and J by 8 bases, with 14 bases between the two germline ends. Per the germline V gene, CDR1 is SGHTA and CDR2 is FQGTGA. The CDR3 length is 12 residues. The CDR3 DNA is TGTGCCAGCTCCGGGGTCGATGGTACGCAGTATTTT. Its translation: CASSGVDGTQYF.

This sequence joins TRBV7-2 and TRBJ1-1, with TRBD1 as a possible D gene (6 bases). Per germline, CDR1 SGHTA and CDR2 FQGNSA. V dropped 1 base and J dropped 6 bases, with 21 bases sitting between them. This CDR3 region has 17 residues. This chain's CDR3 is CASSLVSGVAAEAEAFF. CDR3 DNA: TGTGCCAGCAGCTTAGTCTCAGGGGTGGCAGCCGAGGCTGAAGCTTTCTTT.

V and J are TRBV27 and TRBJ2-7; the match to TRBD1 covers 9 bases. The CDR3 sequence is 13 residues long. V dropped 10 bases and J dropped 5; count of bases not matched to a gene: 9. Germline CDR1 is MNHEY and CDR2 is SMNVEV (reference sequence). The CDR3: CATKGDRADEQYF. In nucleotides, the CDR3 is TGTGCCACCAAAGGGGACAGGGCCGACGAGCAGTACTTC.

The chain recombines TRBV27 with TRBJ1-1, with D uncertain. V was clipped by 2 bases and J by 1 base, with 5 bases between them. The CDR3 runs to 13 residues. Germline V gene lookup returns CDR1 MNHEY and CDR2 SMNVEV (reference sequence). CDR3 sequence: CASSLEENTEAFF. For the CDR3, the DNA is TGTGCCAGCAGTTTAGAGGAGAACACTGAAGCTTTCTTT.

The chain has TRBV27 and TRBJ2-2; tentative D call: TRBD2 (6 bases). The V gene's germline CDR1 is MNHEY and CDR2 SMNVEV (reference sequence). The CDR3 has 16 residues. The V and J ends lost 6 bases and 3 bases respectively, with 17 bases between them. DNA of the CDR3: TGTGCCAGCAGACACACGCAGGCGGGGTACACCGGGGAGCTGTTTTTT. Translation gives CASRHTQAGYTGELFF.

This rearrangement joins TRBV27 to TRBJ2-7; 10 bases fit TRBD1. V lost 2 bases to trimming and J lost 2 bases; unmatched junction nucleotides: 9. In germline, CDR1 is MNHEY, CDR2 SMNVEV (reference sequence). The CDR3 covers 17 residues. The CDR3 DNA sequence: TGTGCCAGCAGTTTACTTCCCCCGGGACAGGGGACCTACGAGCAGTACTTC. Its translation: CASSLLPPGQGTYEQYF.

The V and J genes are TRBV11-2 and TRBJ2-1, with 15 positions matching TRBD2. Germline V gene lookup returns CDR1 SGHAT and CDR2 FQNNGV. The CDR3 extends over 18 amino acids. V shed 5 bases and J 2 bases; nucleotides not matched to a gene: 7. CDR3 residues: CASSPTGTSGGPYNEQFF. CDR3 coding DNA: TGTGCCAGCAGCCCGACCGGGACTAGCGGGGGGCCCTACAATGAGCAGTTCTTC.

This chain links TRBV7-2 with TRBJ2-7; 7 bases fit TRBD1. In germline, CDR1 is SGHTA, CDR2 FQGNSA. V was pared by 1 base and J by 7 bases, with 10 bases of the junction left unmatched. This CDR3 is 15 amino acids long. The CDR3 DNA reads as TGTGCCAGCAGCTTAGGCTTGGGACAGTCGTGGGAGCAGTACTTC. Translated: CASSLGLGQSWEQYF.

CDR3 in DNA: TGCGCCAGCAGCCAAGGGAGCTCTCAGGGAAACACCATATATTTT. It yields the protein CASSQGSSQGNTIYF. The V and J genes are TRBV4-1 and TRBJ1-3; D not resolved. Between the trimmed V and J ends, which lost 1 base and 4 bases, there was a span of 11 bases. Germline CDR1 and CDR2: MGHRA and YSYEKL. The CDR3 contains 15 residues.

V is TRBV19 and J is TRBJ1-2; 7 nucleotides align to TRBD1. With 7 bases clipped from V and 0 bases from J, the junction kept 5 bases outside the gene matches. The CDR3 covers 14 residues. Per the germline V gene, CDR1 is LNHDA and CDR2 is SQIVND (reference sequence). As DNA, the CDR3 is TGTGCCAGTAAGGGGGCCGGGGCTAACTATGGCTACACCTTC. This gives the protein CASKGAGANYGYTF.